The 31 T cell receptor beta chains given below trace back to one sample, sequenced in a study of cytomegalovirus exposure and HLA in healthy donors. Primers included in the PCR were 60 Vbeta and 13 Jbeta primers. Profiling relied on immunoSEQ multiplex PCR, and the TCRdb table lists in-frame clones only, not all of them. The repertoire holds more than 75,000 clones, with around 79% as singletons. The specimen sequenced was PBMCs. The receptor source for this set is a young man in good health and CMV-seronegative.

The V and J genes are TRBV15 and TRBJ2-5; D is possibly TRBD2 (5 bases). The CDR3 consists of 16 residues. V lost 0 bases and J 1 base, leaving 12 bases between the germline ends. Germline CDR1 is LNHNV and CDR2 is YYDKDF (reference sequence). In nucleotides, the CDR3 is TGTGCCACCAGCAGAGATCTGGGGAGTTCCCAAGAGACCCAGTACTTC. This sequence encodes CATSRDLGSSQETQYF.

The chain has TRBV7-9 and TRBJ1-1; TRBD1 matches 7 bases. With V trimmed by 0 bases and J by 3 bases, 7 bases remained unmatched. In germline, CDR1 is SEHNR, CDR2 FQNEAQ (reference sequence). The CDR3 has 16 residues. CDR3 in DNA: TGTGCCAGCAGCTTAGCGTCAAGGGGACAGTACACTGAAGCTTTCTTT. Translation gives CASSLASRGQYTEAFF.

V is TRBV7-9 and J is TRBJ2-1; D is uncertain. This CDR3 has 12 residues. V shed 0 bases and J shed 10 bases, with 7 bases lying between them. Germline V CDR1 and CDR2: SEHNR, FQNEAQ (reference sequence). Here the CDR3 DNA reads TGTGCCAGCAGCTTAGCAACAGACGAGCAGTTCTTC. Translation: CASSLATDEQFF.

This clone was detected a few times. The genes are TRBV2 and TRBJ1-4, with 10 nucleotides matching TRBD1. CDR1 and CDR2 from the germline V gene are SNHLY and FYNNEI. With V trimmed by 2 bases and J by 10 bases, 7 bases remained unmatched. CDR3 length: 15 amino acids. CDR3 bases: TGTGCCAGCAGTGAAATAGACAGGGGGCGCGGAAAACTGTTTTTT. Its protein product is CASSEIDRGRGKLFF. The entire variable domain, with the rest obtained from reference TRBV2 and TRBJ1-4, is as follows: EPEVTQTPSHQVTQMGQEVILRCVPISNHLYFYWYRQILGQKVEFLVSFYNNEISEKSEIFDDQFSVERPDGSNFTLKIRSTKLEDSAMYFCASSEIDRGRGKLFFGSGTQLSVL.

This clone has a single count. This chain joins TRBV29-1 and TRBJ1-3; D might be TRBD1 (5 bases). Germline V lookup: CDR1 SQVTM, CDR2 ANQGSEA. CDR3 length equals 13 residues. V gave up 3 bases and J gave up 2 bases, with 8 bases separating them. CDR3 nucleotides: TGCAGCGTTGACGGAGGGGCTGGAAACACCATATATTTT. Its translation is CSVDGGAGNTIYF.

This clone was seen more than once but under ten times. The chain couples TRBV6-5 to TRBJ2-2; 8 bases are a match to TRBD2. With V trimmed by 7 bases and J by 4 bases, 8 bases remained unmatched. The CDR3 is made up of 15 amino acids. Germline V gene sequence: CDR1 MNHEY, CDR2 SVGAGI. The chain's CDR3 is CASTSGTRSTGELFF. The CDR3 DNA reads TGTGCCAGCACCTCCGGGACTAGGTCCACCGGGGAGCTGTTTTTT.

This CDR3 reads CASSYTGRPGNTIYF. Here the CDR3 DNA reads TGTGCCAGCAGCTACACAGGGAGACCTGGAAACACCATATATTTT. The chain is built from TRBV7-9 and TRBJ1-3; D might be TRBD1 (6 bases). This CDR3 comprises 15 residues. Trimming took off 4 bases at V and 2 bases at J, with 12 bases between the two ends. Germline V gene data show CDR1 as SEHNR and CDR2 as FQNEAQ (reference sequence).

The DNA for the CDR3 is TGTGCCAGCTCACCCCTAGCGGGAAACAATGAGCAGTTCTTC. Amino acid sequence: CASSPLAGNNEQFF. This rearrangement joins TRBV18 to TRBJ2-1, with 9 bases fitting TRBD2. The CDR3 totals 14 residues. V lost 3 bases and J lost 5; bases outside the gene matches: 2. Germline V gene sequence: CDR1 KGHSH, CDR2 LQKENI.

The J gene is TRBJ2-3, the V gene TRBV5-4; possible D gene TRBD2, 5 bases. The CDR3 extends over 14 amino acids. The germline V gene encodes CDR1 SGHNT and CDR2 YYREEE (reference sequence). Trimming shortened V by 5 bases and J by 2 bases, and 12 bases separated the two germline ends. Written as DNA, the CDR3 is TGTGCCAGCAGATCCGCCGGGAACACAGATACGCAGTATTTT. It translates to CASRSAGNTDTQYF.

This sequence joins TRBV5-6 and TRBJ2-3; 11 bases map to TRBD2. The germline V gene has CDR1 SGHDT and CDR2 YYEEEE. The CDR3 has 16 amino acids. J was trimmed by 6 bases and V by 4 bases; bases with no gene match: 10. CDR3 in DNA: TGTGCCAGCAGCCAGATAACTAGCGGGAGTTCTGATACGCAGTATTTT. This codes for CASSQITSGSSDTQYF.

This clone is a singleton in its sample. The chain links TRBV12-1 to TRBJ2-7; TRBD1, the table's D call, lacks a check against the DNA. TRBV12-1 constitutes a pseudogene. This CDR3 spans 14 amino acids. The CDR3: CASSFEDRGPGPSF. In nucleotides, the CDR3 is TGTGCCAGCAGCTTCGAGGACAGGGGCCCTGGGCCAAGCTTC.

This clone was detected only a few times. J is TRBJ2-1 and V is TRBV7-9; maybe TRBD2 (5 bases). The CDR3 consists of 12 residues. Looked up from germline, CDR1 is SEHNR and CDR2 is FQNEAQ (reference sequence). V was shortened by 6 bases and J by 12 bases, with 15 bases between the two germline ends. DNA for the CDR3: TGTGCCAGCAGGCCTAGCAATGGCGGGCAGTTCTTC. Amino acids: CASRPSNGGQFF.

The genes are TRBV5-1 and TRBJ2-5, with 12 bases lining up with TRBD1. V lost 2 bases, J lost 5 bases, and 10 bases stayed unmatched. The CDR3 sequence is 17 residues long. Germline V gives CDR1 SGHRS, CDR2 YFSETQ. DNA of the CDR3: TGCGCCAGCAGCTTTGGTACCGGGACAGGGGGCTTCGAGACCCAGTACTTC. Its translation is CASSFGTGTGGFETQYF.

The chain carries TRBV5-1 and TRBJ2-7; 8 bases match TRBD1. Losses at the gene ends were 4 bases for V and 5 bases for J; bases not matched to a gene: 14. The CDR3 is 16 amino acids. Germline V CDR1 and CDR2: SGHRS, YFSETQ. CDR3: CASSHVSGTGGNEQYF. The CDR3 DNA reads TGCGCCAGCAGCCATGTTTCCGGGACAGGTGGTAACGAGCAGTACTTC.

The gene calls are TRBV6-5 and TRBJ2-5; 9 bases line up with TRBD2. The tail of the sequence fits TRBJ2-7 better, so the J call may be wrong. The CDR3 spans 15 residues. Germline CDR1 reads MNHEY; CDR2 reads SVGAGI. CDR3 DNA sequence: TGTGCCAGCCGGGATGGAGCGGGAGGCCGCTACGAGCAGTACTTC. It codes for CASRDGAGGRYEQYF.

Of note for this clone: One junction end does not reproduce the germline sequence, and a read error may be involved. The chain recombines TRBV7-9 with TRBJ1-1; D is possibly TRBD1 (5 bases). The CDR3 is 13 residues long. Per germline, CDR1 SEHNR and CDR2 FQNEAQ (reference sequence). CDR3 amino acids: CSSSSPRDTEAFF. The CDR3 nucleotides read TGTTCCAGCAGCAGCCCCAGGGACACTGAAGCTTTCTTT.

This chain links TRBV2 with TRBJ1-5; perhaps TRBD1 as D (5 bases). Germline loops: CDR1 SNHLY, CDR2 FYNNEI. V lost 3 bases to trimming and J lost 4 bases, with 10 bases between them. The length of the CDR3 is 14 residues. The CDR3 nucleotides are TGTGCCAGCAGTGAGCGACAGAGAAATCAGCCCCAGCATTTT. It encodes CASSERQRNQPQHF.

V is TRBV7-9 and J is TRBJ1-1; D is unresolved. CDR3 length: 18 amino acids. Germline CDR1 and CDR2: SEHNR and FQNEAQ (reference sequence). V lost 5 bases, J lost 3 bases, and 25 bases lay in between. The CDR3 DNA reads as TGTGCCAGCAGCACCTCCCCGGGAGATACTTCCAAGGACACTGAAGCTTTCTTT. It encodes CASSTSPGDTSKDTEAFF.

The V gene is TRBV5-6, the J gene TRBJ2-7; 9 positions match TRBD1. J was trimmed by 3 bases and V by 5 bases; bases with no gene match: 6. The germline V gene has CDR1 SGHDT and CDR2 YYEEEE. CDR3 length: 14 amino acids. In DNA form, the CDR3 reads TGTGCCAGCAGGGGGACAGGGAAAAACTACGAGCAGTACTTC. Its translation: CASRGTGKNYEQYF.

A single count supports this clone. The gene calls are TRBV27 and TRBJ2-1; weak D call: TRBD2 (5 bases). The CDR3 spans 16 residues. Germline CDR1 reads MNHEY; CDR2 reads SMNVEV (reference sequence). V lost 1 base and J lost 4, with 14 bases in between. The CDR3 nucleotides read TGTGCCAGCAGTTTATGGAGCGACTACGTTTACAATGAGCAGTTCTTC. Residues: CASSLWSDYVYNEQFF.

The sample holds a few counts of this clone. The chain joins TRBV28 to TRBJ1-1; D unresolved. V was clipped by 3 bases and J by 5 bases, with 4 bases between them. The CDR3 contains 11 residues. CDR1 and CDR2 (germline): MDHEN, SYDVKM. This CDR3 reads CASSLTTEAFF. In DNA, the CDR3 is TGTGCCAGCAGTTTGACAACTGAAGCTTTCTTT. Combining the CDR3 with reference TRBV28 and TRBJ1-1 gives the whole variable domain DVKVTQSSRYLVKRTGEKVFLECVQDMDHENMFWYRQDPGLGLRLIYFSYDVKMKEKGDIPEGYSVSREKKERFSLILESASTNQTSMYLCASSLTTEAFFGQGTRLTVV.

In nucleotides, the CDR3 is TGCGCCAGCAGCTCACAGGGGGCGAAGACTGAAGCTTTCTTT. As protein: CASSSQGAKTEAFF. The V and J genes are TRBV5-1 and TRBJ1-1; 9 nucleotides line up with TRBD1. Germline-derived CDR1 and CDR2 are SGHRS and YFSETQ. CDR3 length: 14 residues. After removal of 3 bases from V and 5 bases from J, the junction contained 5 bases not matched to a gene.

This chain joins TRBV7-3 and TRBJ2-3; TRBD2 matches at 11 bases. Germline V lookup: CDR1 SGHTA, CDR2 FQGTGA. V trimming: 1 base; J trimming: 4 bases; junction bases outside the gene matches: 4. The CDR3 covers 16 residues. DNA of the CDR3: TGTGCCAGCAGCTTAAGCCCGACTAGCGGGGCAGATACGCAGTATTTT. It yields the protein CASSLSPTSGADTQYF.

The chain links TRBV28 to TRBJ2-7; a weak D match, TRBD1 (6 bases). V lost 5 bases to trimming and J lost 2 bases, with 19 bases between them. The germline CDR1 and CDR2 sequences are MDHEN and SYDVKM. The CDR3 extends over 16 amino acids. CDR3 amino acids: CASSPTRRDRTYEQYF. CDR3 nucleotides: TGTGCCAGCAGTCCTACTCGCCGAGACAGGACCTACGAGCAGTACTTC.

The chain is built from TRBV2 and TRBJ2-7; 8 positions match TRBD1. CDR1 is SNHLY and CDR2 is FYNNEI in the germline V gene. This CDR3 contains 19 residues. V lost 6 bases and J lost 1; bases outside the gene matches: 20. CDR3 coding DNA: TGTGCCAGCAGCCTCGTTGGGGGCAGGGGGCACACGCTTTCCTACGAGCAGTACTTC. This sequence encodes CASSLVGGRGHTLSYEQYF.

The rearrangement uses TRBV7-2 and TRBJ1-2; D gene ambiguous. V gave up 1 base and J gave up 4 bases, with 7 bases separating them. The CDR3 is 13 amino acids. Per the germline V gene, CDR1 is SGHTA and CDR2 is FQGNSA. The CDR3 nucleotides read TGTGCCAGCAGCTTAGGGGAGTCCTATGGCTACACCTTC. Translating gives CASSLGESYGYTF.

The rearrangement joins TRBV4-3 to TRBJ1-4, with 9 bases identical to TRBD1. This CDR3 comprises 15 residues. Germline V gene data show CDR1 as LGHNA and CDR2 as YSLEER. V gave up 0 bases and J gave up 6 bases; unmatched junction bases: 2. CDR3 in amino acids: CASSQEGTGYEKLFF. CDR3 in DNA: TGCGCCAGCAGCCAAGAAGGGACAGGGTATGAAAAACTGTTTTTT.

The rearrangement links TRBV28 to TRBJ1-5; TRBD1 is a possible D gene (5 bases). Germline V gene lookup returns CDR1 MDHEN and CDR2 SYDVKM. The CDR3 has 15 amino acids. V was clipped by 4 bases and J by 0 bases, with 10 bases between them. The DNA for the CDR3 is TGTGCCAGCAGTTCATCAGGGATTAGCAATCAGCCCCAGCATTTT. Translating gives CASSSSGISNQPQHF.

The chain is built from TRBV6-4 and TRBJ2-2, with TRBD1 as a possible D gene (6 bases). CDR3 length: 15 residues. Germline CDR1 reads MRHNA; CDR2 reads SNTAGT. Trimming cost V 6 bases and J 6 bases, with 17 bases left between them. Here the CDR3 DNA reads TGTGCCAGCAGAGAGGGAACAGGGATTCCCGGGGAGCTGTTTTTT. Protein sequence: CASREGTGIPGELFF.

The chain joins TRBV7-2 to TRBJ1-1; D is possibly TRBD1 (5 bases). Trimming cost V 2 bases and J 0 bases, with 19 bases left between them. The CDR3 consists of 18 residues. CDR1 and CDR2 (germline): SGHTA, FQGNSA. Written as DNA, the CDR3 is TGTGCCAGCAGCTTATTCGTTGGGGCCCGGGCAGTGAACACTGAAGCTTTCTTT. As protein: CASSLFVGARAVNTEAFF.

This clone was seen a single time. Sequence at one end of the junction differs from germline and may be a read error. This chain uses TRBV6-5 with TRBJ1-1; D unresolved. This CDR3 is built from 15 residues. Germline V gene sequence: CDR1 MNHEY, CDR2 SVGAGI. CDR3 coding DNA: TGTTCCAGCAGTTACTCGAAGAGATCGAACACTGAAGCTTTCTTT. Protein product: CSSSYSKRSNTEAFF.